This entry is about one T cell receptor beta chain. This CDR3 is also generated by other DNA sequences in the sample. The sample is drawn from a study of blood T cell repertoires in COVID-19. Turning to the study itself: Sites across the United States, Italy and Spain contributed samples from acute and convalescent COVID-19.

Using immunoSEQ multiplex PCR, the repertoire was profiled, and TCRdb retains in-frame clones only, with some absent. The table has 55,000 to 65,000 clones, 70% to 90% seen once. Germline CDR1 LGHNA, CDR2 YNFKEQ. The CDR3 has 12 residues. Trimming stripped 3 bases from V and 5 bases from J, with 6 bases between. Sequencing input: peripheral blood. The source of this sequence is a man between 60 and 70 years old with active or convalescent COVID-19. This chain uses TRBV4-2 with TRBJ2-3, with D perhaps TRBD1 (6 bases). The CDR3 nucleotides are TGTGCCAGCAGCCAGGACAGAGATACGCAGTATTTT. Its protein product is CASSQDRDTQYF.